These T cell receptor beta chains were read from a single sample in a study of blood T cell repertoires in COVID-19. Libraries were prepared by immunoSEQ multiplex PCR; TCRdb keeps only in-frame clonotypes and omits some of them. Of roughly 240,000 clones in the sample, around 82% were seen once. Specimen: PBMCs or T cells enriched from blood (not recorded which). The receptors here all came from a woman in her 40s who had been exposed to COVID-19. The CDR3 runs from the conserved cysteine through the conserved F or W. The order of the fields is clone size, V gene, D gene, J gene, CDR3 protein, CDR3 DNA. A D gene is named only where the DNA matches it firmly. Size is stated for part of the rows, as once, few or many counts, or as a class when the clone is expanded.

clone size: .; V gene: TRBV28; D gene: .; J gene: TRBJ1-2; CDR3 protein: CASTTGMIYGYTF; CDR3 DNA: TGTGCCAGCACAACAGGGATGATCTATGGCTACACCTTC
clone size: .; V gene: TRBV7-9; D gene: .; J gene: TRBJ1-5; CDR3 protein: CASSPDNFLFPHF; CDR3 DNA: TGTGCCAGCAGCCCTGACAATTTTCTCTTTCCGCATTTT
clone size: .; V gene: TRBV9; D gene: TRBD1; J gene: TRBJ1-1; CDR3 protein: CASRGQGFNTEAFF; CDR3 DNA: TGTGCCAGCAGGGGACAGGGTTTCAACACTGAAGCTTTCTTT
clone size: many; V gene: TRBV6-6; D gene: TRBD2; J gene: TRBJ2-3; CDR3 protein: CASSPTGTSGTDTQYF; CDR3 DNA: TGTGCCAGCAGCCCTACGGGGACTAGTGGGACAGATACGCAGTATTTT
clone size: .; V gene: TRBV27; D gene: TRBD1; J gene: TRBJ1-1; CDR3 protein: CASSLLGTGSEGTEAFF; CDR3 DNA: TGTGCCAGCAGTTTATTAGGGACAGGGAGCGAGGGCACTGAAGCTTTCTTT
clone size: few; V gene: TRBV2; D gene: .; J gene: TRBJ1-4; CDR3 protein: CASTIFEGSWEKLFF; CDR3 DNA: TGTGCCAGCACAATTTTCGAGGGCTCGTGGGAAAAACTGTTTTTT
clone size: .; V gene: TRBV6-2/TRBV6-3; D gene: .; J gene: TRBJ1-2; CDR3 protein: CASSYSPIREDSYGYTF; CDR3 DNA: TGTGCCAGCAGTTACTCTCCTATTCGGGAGGACAGCTATGGCTACACCTTC
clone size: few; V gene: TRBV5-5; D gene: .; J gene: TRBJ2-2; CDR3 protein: CASSLGGPGELFF; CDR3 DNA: TGTGCCAGCAGCTTGGGAGGCCCCGGGGAGCTGTTTTTT
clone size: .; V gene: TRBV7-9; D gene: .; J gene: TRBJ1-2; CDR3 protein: CASSSAPTGLNANYGYTF; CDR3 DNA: TGTGCCAGCAGCTCCGCCCCGACCGGACTAAACGCTAACTATGGCTACACCTTC
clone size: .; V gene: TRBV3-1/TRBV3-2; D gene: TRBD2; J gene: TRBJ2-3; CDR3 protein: CASSQGGGNTDTQYF; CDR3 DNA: TGTGCCAGCAGCCAAGGCGGGGGAAACACAGATACGCAGTATTTT
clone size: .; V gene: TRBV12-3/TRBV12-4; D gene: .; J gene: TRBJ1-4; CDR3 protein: CATSGAGEKLFF; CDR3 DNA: TGTGCCACCAGCGGAGCGGGTGAAAAACTGTTTTTT
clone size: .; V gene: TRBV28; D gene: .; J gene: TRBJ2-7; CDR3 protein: CASHGRGLYYEQYF; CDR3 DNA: TGTGCCAGCCACGGGCGGGGACTTTACTACGAGCAGTACTTC
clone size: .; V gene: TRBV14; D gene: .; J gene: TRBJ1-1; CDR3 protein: CASSWDTYEAFF; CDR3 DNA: TGTGCCAGCAGCTGGGACACCTATGAAGCTTTCTTT
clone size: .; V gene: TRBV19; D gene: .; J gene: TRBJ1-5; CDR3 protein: CASSINTTPQPQHF; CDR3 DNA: TGTGCCAGTAGTATTAACACTACGCCGCAGCCCCAGCATTTT
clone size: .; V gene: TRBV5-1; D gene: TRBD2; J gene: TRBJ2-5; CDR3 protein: CASSLSWEGSRGTQYF; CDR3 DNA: TGCGCCAGCAGCTTGTCTTGGGAGGGCTCCCGGGGGACCCAGTACTTC
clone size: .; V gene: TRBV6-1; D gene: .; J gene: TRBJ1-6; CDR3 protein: CASSEEIRAYNSPLHF; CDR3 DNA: TGTGCCAGCAGTGAAGAGATCAGGGCATATAATTCACCCCTCCACTTT
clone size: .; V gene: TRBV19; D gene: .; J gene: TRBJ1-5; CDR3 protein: CASSWEGNQPQHF; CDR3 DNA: TGTGCCAGTAGCTGGGAGGGCAATCAGCCCCAGCATTTT
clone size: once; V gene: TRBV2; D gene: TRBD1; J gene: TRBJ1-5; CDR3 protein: CASSVQGDQPQHF; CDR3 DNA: TGTGCCAGCAGCGTACAGGGGGATCAGCCCCAGCATTTT
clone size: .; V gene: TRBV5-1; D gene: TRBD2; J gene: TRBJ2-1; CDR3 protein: CASSLLAGVNNEQFF; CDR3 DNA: TGCGCCAGCAGCTTATTAGCGGGGGTCAACAATGAGCAGTTCTTC
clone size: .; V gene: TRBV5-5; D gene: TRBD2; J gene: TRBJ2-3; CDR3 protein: CASSSYGLAGTDTQYF; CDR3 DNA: TGTGCCAGCAGCTCCTACGGGCTAGCGGGCACAGATACGCAGTATTTT